This T cell receptor beta chain stems from a study of T-cell memory formation after mild COVID-19. The wider study: Largely, TCR clusters stayed within a single donor.

TCRdb used MiXCR to reprocess the 5' RACE reads, holding one entry per CDR3 protein. Of hundreds of thousands of distinct CDR3 sequences listed, less than 25% are singletons. This clonotype was detected a few times. Antigen: not known. The V gene's germline CDR1 is MDHEN and CDR2 SYDVKM. V was cut by 8 bases and J by 1 base, with 5 bases left in between. The CDR3 extends over 11 amino acids. Notes on the study in general: CD4/CD8 balance held among clones contracting day 15 to 85, and later expanders leaned CD4+.

This receptor was taken from an adult woman who had mild COVID-19 (a few samples of this study predate the infection). Cell type and time point are not known. Specimen: PBMCs or a T cell subset sorted from them (not recorded which). V and J are TRBV28 and TRBJ1-1, with D uncertain. The CDR3: CASLQNTEAFF. The CDR3 DNA sequence: TGTGCCAGCCTGCAGAACACTGAAGCTTTCTTT. Full variable domain (outside the CDR3, taken from reference TRBV28 and TRBJ1-1): DVKVTQSSRYLVKRTGEKVFLECVQDMDHENMFWYRQDPGLGLRLIYFSYDVKMKEKGDIPEGYSVSREKKERFSLILESASTNQTSMYLCASLQNTEAFFGQGTRLTVV.